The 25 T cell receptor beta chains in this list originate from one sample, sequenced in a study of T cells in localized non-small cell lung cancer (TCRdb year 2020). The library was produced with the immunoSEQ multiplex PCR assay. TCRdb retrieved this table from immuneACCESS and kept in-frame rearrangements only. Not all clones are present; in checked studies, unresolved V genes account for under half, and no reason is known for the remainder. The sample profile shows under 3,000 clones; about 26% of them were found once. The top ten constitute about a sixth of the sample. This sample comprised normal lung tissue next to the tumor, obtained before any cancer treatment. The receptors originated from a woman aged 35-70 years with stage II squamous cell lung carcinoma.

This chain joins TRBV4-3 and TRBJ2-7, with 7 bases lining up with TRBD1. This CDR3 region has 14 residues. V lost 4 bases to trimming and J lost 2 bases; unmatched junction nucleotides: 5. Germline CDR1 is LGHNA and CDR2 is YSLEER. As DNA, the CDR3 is TGCGCCAGCAGCCCTAACAGGGGACCCTACGAGCAGTACTTC. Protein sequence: CASSPNRGPYEQYF.

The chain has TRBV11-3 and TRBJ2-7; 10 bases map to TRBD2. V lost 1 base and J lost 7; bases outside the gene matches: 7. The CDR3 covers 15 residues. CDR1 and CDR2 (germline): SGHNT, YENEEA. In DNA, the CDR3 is TGTGCCAGCAGCTTAGTCGCTAGCGGGAGAGGGGAGCAGTACTTC. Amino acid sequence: CASSLVASGRGEQYF.

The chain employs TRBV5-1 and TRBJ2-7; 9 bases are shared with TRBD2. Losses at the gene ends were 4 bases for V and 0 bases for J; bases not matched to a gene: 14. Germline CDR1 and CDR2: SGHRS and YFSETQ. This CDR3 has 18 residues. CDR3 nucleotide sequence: TGCGCCAGCAGCCCGCGCCTAGCGGGGAGAGAACACTCCTACGAGCAGTACTTC. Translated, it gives CASSPRLAGREHSYEQYF.

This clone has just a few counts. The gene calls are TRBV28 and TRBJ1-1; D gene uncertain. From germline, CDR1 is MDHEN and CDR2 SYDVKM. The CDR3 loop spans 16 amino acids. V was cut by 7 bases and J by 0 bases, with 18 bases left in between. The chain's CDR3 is CASTRESGYMNTEAFF. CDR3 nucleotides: TGTGCCAGCACCAGAGAGTCAGGATACATGAACACTGAAGCTTTCTTT.

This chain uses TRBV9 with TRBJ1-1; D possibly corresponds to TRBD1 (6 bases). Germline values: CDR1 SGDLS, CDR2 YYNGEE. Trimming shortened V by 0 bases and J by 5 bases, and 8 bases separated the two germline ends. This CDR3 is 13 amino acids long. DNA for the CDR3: TGTGCCAGCAGCGTAGGTACAGGGACTGAAGCTTTCTTT. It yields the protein CASSVGTGTEAFF.

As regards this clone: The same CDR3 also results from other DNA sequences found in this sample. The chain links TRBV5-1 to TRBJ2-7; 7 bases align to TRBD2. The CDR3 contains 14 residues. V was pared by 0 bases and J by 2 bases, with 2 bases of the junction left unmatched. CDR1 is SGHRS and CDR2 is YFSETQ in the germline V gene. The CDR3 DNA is TGCGCCAGCAGCTTGGGCGGGGGACCCTACGAGCAGTACTTC. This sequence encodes CASSLGGGPYEQYF.

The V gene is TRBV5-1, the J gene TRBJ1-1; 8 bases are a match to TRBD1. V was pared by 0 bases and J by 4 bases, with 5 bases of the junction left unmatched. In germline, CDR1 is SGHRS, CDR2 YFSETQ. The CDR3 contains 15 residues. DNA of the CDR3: TGCGCCAGCAGCTTGGAGTACAGGGGGGTCACTGAAGCTTTCTTT. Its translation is CASSLEYRGVTEAFF.

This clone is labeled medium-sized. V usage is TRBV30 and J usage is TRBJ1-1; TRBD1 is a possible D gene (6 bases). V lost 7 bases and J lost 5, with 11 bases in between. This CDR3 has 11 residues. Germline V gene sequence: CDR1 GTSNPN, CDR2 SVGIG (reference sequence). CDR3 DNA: TGTGCCTCCTGGAGGGGGACTGAAGCTTTCTTT. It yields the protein CASWRGTEAFF.

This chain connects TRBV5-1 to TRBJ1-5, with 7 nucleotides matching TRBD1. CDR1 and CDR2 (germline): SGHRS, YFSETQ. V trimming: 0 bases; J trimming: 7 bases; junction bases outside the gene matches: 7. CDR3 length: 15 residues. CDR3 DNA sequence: TGCGCCAGCAGCTTGGGGGAGGGGGCCAGCCAGCCCCAGCATTTT. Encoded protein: CASSLGEGASQPQHF.

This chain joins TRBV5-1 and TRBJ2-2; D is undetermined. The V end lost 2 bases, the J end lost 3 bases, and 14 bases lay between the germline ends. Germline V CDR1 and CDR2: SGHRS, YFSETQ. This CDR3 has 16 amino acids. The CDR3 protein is CASSFGRAAYTGELFF. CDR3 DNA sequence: TGCGCCAGCAGCTTTGGTAGGGCAGCTTACACCGGGGAGCTGTTTTTT. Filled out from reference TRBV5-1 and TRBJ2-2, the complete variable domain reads KAGVTQTPRYLIKTRGQQVTLSCSPISGHRSVSWYQQTPGQGLQFLFEYFSETQRNKGNFPGRFSGRQFSNSRSEMNVSTLELGDSALYLCASSFGRAAYTGELFFGEGSRLTVL.

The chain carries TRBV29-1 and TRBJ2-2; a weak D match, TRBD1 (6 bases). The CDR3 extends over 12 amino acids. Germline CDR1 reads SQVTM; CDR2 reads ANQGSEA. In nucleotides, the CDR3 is TGCAGTGGGGGCCCGGGGACCGGGGAGCTGTTTTTT. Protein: CSGGPGTGELFF.

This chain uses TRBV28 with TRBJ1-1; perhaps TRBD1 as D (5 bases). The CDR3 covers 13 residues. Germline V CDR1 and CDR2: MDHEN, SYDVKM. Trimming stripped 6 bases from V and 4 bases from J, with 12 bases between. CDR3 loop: CASSLLGGTEAFF. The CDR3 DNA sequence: TGTGCCAGCAGCCTCCTGGGGGGCACTGAAGCTTTCTTT. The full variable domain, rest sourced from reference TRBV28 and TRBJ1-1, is DVKVTQSSRYLVKRTGEKVFLECVQDMDHENMFWYRQDPGLGLRLIYFSYDVKMKEKGDIPEGYSVSREKKERFSLILESASTNQTSMYLCASSLLGGTEAFFGQGTRLTVV.

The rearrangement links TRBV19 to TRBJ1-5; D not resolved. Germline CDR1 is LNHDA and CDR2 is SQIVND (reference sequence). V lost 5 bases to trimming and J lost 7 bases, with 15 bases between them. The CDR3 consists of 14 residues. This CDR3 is CASSPDSPGQPQHF. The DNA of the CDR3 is TGTGCCAGTAGTCCGGACTCCCCGGGCCAGCCCCAGCATTTT.

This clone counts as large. The CDR3 here is CASSLWGAGVEDTQYF. The CDR3 coding sequence is TGCGCCAGCAGCTTGTGGGGAGCGGGAGTCGAAGATACGCAGTATTTT. The chain is built from TRBV5-1 and TRBJ2-3; 8 nucleotides line up with TRBD2. The CDR3 has 16 residues. V shed 1 base, J shed 5 bases, and the junction held 9 bases outside the gene matches. Germline loops: CDR1 SGHRS, CDR2 YFSETQ.

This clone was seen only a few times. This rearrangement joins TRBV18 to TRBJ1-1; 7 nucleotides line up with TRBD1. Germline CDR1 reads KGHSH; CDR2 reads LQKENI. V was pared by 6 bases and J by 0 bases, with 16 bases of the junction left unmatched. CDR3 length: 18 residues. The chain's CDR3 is CASSARGAAGGLNTEAFF. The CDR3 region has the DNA TGTGCCAGCTCCGCACGGGGAGCGGCAGGGGGATTGAACACTGAAGCTTTCTTT.

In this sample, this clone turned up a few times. CDR3 DNA sequence: TGTGCCAGCAGTGAACGGGGGGATCAGCCCCAGCATTTT. Its translation is CASSERGDQPQHF. The chain recombines TRBV25-1 with TRBJ1-5, with D possibly TRBD1 on 5 matching bases. Germline assignment: CDR1 MGHDK and CDR2 SYGVNS. The V and J ends lost 2 bases and 5 bases respectively, with 7 bases between them. This CDR3 has 13 amino acids.

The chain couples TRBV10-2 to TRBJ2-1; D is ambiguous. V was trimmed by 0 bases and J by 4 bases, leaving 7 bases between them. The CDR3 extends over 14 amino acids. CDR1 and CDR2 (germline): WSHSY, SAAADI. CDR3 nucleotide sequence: TGCGCCAGCAGTGAGTCGAGCCTATACAATGAGCAGTTCTTC. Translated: CASSESSLYNEQFF.

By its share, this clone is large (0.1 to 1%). The CDR3 spells CASSSSGDPGNEQFF. The CDR3 DNA reads TGTGCCAGTAGTTCGTCGGGAGATCCGGGCAATGAGCAGTTCTTC. This rearrangement joins TRBV19 to TRBJ2-1; the D gene is possibly TRBD2 (6 bases). The V gene's germline CDR1 is LNHDA and CDR2 SQIVND (reference sequence). The CDR3 is 15 residues long. The ends were cut back, 5 bases at V and 6 bases at J, with 17 bases in the middle.

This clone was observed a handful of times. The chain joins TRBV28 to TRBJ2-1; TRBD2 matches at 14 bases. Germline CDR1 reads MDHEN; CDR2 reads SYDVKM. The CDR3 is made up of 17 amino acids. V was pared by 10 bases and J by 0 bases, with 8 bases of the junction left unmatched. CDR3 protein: CATRGLAGGSSYNEQFF. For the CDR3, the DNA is TGTGCCACCCGCGGACTAGCGGGGGGTAGCTCCTACAATGAGCAGTTCTTC.

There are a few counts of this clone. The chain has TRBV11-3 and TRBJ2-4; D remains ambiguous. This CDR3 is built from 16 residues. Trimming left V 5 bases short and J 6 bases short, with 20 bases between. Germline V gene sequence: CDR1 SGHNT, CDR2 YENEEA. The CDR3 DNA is TGTGCCAGCAGCCATATCACGGACGGAAAAGGAAACATTCAGTACTTC. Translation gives CASSHITDGKGNIQYF.

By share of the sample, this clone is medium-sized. The CDR3 DNA reads TGTGCCAGTCGCCGCGCTAAAGCACAGGACAGGATCTACGAGCAGTACTTC. This translates into CASRRAKAQDRIYEQYF. The chain combines TRBV2 with TRBJ2-7; 7 nucleotides match TRBD1. The junction had 20 bases not matched to a gene; V was cut back by 9 bases and J by 3 bases. The CDR3 totals 17 residues. CDR1 and CDR2 from the germline V gene are SNHLY and FYNNEI.

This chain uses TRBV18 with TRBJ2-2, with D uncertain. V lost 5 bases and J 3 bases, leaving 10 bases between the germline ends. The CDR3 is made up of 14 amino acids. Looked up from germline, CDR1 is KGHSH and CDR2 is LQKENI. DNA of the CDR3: TGTGCCAGCTCATCCGGGTCAGACACCGGGGAGCTGTTTTTT. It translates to CASSSGSDTGELFF.

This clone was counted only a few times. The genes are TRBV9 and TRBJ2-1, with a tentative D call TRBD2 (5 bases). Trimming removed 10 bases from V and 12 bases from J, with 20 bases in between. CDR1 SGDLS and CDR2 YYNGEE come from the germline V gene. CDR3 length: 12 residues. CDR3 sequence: CASTPGTRRQFF. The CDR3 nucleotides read TGTGCCTCCACCCCTGGCACTAGGAGGCAGTTCTTC.

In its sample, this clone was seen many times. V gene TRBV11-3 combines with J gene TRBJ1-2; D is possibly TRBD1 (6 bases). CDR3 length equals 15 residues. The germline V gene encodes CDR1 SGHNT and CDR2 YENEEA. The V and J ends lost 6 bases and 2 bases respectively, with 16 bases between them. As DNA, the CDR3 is TGTGCCAGCAGATCCCGACAGGACTTCAACTATGGCTACACCTTC. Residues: CASRSRQDFNYGYTF.

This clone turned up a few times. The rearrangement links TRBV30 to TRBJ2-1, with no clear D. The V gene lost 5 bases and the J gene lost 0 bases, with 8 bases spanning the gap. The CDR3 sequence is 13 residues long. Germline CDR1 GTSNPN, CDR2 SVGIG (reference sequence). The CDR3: CAWAQSSYNEQFF. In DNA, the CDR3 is TGTGCCTGGGCACAGAGCTCCTACAATGAGCAGTTCTTC.